Included here is one TCR beta chain sequence, with context. Profiled with immunoSEQ multiplex PCR; TCRdb holds only in-frame clones, not every one. The sample shows 150,000 to 200,000 clones, roughly nine tenths of them seen only once. This record belongs to a study of lymphopenia after photon versus proton radiotherapy. Germline assignment: CDR1 MNHEY and CDR2 SVGAGI. The CDR3 has 11 residues. With 5 bases removed from V and 6 bases from J, the gap between germline ends came to 8 bases. The TCR was taken from a man aged 50-60 years with gastric cancer. The V and J genes are TRBV6-5 and TRBJ2-7; D is ambiguous. The material was peripheral blood, obtained from a patient treated with photon-based radiotherapy. The CDR3 here is CASSDQFEQYF. In DNA, the CDR3 is TGTGCCAGCAGTGACCAATTCGAGCAGTACTTC.